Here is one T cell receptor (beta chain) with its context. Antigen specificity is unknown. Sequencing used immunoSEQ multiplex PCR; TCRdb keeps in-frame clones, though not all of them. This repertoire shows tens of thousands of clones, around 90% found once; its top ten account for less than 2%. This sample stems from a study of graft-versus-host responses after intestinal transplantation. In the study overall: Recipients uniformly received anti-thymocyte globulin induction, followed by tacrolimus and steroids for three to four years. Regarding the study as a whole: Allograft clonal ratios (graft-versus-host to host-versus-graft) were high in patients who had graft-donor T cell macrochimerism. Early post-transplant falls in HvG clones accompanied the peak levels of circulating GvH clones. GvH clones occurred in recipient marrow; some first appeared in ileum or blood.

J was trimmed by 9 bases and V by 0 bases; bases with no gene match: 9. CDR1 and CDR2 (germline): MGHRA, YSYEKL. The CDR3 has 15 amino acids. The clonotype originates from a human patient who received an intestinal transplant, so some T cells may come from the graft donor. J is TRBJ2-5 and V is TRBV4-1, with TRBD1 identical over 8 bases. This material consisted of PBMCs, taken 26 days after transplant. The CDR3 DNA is TGCGCCAGCAGCCAAGATGAAGGACAGGGAAAGTCCCAGTACTTC. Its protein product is CASSQDEGQGKSQYF.